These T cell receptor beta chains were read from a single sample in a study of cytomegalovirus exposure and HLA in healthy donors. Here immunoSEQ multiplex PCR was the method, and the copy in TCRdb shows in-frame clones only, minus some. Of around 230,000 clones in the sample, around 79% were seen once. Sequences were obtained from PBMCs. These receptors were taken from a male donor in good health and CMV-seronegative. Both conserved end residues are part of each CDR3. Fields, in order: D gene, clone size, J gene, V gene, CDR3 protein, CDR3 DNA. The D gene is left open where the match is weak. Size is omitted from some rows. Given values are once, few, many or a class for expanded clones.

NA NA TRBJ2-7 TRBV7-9 CASSPGYGRVYEQYF TGTGCCAGCAGCCCAGGGTACGGCAGAGTCTACGAGCAGTACTTC
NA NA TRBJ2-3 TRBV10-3 CAISGQDTDTQYF TGTGCCATCAGTGGACAGGACACAGATACGCAGTATTTT
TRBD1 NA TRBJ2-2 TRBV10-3 CAITGTGNTGELFF TGTGCCATTACCGGGACAGGGAACACCGGGGAGCTGTTTTTT
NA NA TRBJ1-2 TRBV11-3 CASSLVKDRICNYGCTF TGTGCCAGCAGCTTAGTTAAGGACAGAATATGTAACTATGGCTGCACCTTC
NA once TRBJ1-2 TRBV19 CASSMLGRGDYGYTF TGTGCCAGTAGTATGTTAGGCAGGGGCGACTATGGCTACACCTTC
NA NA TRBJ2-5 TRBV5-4 CASSFPVPGVETQYF TGTGCCAGCAGCTTCCCGGTTCCAGGGGTAGAGACCCAGTACTTC
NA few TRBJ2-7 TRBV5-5 CASSFGLGEQYF TGTGCCAGCAGCTTCGGACTCGGCGAGCAGTACTTC
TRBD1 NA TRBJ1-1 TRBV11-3 CASSPGQGALETFF TGTGCCAGCAGCCCGGGACAGGGGGCTTTGGAAACTTTCTTT
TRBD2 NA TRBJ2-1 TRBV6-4 CASSGPGLAGLEQFF TGTGCCAGCAGTGGACCGGGACTAGCGGGCCTTGAGCAGTTCTTC
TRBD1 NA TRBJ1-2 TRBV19 CAPGQGSYGYTF TGTGCCCCGGGACAGGGGTCCTATGGCTACACCTTC
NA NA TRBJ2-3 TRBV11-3 CASSLTGHNTDTQYF TGTGCCAGCAGCTTAACCGGACACAACACAGATACGCAGTATTTT
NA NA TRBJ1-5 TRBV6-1 CASSEGLGTPGETQHF TGTGCCAGCAGTGAAGGGTTAGGGACGCCGGGGGAGACCCAGCATTTT
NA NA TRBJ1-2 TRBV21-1 CASSSRGEGGYTF TGTGCCAGCAGCAGCAGGGGTGAGGGTGGCTACACCTTC
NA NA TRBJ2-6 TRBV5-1 CASSLGSQGANVLTF TGCGCCAGCAGCTTGGGATCTCAGGGGGCCAACGTCCTGACTTTC